This is a list of T cell receptor beta chains from one sample in a study of neurological immune-mediated disorders. MiXCR, run by TCRdb on the 5' RACE reads, gives a single entry per CDR3 protein. The data contain 43,000 or so distinct CDR3 sequences, 13% of them seen just once; the ten biggest clones take up over 10%. Sequencing was carried out using PBMCs. The origin of the receptors is a man aged 30 to 45 in good health. Both conserved end residues are part of each CDR3. The order of the fields is J gene, D gene, V gene, clone size, CDR3 length, CDR3 DNA, CDR3 protein. A D gene is named only where the DNA matches it firmly. The size entry is marked missing in some rows and otherwise reads once, few, many or a size class.

j_gene: TRBJ2-5; d_gene: TRBD2; v_gene: TRBV4-2; abundance: many; len: 18; CDR3nt: TGTGCCAGCAGCCAACCAACCTATAGCGGGAGAGACCAAGAGACCCAGTACTTC; CDR3aa: CASSQPTYSGRDQETQYF
j_gene: TRBJ2-2; d_gene: -; v_gene: TRBV7-3; abundance: many; len: 14; CDR3nt: TGTGCCAGCAGCTTAGCTACGAACACCGGGGAGCTGTTTTTT; CDR3aa: CASSLATNTGELFF
j_gene: TRBJ2-1; d_gene: TRBD2; v_gene: TRBV7-6; abundance: many; len: 16; CDR3nt: TGTGCCAGCAGCTTAGCGACTAGCGGTCTTGAAGCGGAGCAGTTCTTC; CDR3aa: CASSLATSGLEAEQFF
j_gene: TRBJ2-2; d_gene: TRBD2; v_gene: TRBV6-6; abundance: few; len: 15; CDR3nt: TGTGCCAGCAGTCGACTAGCGGGAAGTACCGGGGAGCTGTTTTTT; CDR3aa: CASSRLAGSTGELFF
j_gene: TRBJ2-5; d_gene: -; v_gene: TRBV20-1; abundance: many; len: 13; CDR3nt: TGCAGTGCTAGACCGGGGGCCCAAGAGACCCAGTACTTC; CDR3aa: CSARPGAQETQYF
j_gene: TRBJ2-1; d_gene: TRBD2; v_gene: TRBV7-2; abundance: many; len: 17; CDR3nt: TGTGCCAGCAGCCCCGTTGGCCTAGCGGGAGGGGGCGATGAGCAGTTCTTC; CDR3aa: CASSPVGLAGGGDEQFF
j_gene: TRBJ2-7; d_gene: -; v_gene: TRBV5-6; abundance: many; len: 11; CDR3nt: TGTGCCAGCAGCTCCCTGGACGAGCAGTACTTC; CDR3aa: CASSSLDEQYF
j_gene: TRBJ2-5; d_gene: -; v_gene: TRBV12-3/TRBV12-4; abundance: many; len: 14; CDR3nt: TGTGCCAGCAGCCCTCCTAGCGCTCAAGAGACCCAGTACTTC; CDR3aa: CASSPPSAQETQYF
j_gene: TRBJ1-3; d_gene: -; v_gene: TRBV14; abundance: many; len: 15; CDR3nt: TGTGCCAGCAGCCAAGATTCCCTGTTGGTGAACACCATATATTTT; CDR3aa: CASSQDSLLVNTIYF
j_gene: TRBJ2-7; d_gene: -; v_gene: TRBV9; abundance: many; len: 13; CDR3nt: TGTGCCAGCAGCGCCGGGGGACTGGGCGAGCAGTACTTC; CDR3aa: CASSAGGLGEQYF
j_gene: TRBJ1-1; d_gene: TRBD1; v_gene: TRBV5-1; abundance: many; len: 15; CDR3nt: TGCGCCAGCAGCCCCGGACAGGGGAAAGGAACTGAAGCTTTCTTT; CDR3aa: CASSPGQGKGTEAFF
j_gene: TRBJ2-7; d_gene: -; v_gene: TRBV5-1; abundance: many; len: 14; CDR3nt: TGCGCCAGCAGCTTCCTGGGGGCCGGGGACGAGCAGTACTTC; CDR3aa: CASSFLGAGDEQYF
j_gene: TRBJ1-1; d_gene: -; v_gene: TRBV7-2; abundance: many; len: 13; CDR3nt: TGTGCCAGCAGAAAAGGGGGTAGCACTGAAGCTTTCTTT; CDR3aa: CASRKGGSTEAFF
j_gene: TRBJ2-3; d_gene: -; v_gene: TRBV10-3; abundance: many; len: 13; CDR3nt: TGTGCCATCAGTGCGACAGATACAGATACGCAGTATTTT; CDR3aa: CAISATDTDTQYF
j_gene: TRBJ2-3; d_gene: TRBD2; v_gene: TRBV7-2; abundance: many; len: 19; CDR3nt: TGTGCCAGCAGCCCGACGGGGCTAGCGGGAGGGGGCGGCACAGATACGCAGTATTTT; CDR3aa: CASSPTGLAGGGGTDTQYF
j_gene: TRBJ2-7; d_gene: -; v_gene: TRBV10-3; abundance: many; len: 13; CDR3nt: TGTGCCATTTCCGGGAGTTCCCTCGACGAGCAGTACTTC; CDR3aa: CAISGSSLDEQYF
j_gene: TRBJ2-5; d_gene: TRBD1; v_gene: TRBV19; abundance: -; len: 15; CDR3nt: TGTGCCAGTAGTTCCTGGACAGGGGGCACGGGGACCCAGTACTTC; CDR3aa: CASSSWTGGTGTQYF
j_gene: TRBJ2-3; d_gene: TRBD1; v_gene: TRBV7-9; abundance: -; len: 17; CDR3nt: TGTGCCAGCAGCCGATCACCCTACAGGGGCGGCACAGATACGCAGTATTTT; CDR3aa: CASSRSPYRGGTDTQYF
j_gene: TRBJ2-3; d_gene: TRBD2; v_gene: TRBV5-5; abundance: -; len: 16; CDR3nt: TGTGCCAGCAGCTTTAGGGCTAGCGGAGGACCAGATACGCAGTATTTT; CDR3aa: CASSFRASGGPDTQYF
j_gene: TRBJ1-4; d_gene: -; v_gene: TRBV20-1; abundance: many; len: 15; CDR3nt: TGCAGTGCTAGAGCAGGCGTGGGACGATACGAAAAACTGTTTTTT; CDR3aa: CSARAGVGRYEKLFF
j_gene: TRBJ2-5; d_gene: -; v_gene: TRBV12-3/TRBV12-4; abundance: -; len: 14; CDR3nt: TGTGCCAGCATGTCAGCGGAGGTGGGGGAGACCCAGTACTTC; CDR3aa: CASMSAEVGETQYF
j_gene: TRBJ2-1; d_gene: TRBD1; v_gene: TRBV20-1; abundance: few; len: 14; CDR3nt: TGCAGTGCTAGAAGTCAGGGGGCGCCCAATGAGCAGTTCTTC; CDR3aa: CSARSQGAPNEQFF
j_gene: TRBJ2-1; d_gene: TRBD2; v_gene: TRBV5-1; abundance: many; len: 14; CDR3nt: TGCGCCAGCAACCTAGCGGGAGGCTACAATGAGCAGTTCTTC; CDR3aa: CASNLAGGYNEQFF
j_gene: TRBJ2-7; d_gene: -; v_gene: TRBV19; abundance: -; len: 12; CDR3nt: TGTGCCAGTGAGGACGGGTCCGGCGAGCAGTACTTC; CDR3aa: CASEDGSGEQYF
j_gene: TRBJ1-6; d_gene: -; v_gene: TRBV12-3/TRBV12-4; abundance: many; len: 14; CDR3nt: TGTGCCAGCAGTCAGGGGAGTGGTAATTCACCCCTCCACTTT; CDR3aa: CASSQGSGNSPLHF
j_gene: TRBJ2-7; d_gene: TRBD1; v_gene: TRBV29-1; abundance: many; len: 13; CDR3nt: TGCAGCGGACGACAGGGGAACTCCTACGAGCAGTACTTC; CDR3aa: CSGRQGNSYEQYF
j_gene: TRBJ2-1; d_gene: -; v_gene: TRBV2; abundance: many; len: 16; CDR3nt: TGTGCCAGCAGTGAAAAAGGGCGAAGCTCCTACAATGAGCAGTTCTTC; CDR3aa: CASSEKGRSSYNEQFF
j_gene: TRBJ2-1; d_gene: TRBD2; v_gene: TRBV20-1; abundance: many; len: 21; CDR3nt: TGCAGTGCTAGAGTTACAGGGGGCGGGACTAGCGGGTCTAGCTCCTACAATGAGCAGTTCTTC; CDR3aa: CSARVTGGGTSGSSSYNEQFF
j_gene: TRBJ2-5; d_gene: -; v_gene: TRBV20-1; abundance: many; len: 12; CDR3nt: TGCAGTGCGCTTCTTGCCTTCCAGACCCAGTACTTC; CDR3aa: CSALLAFQTQYF
j_gene: TRBJ1-4; d_gene: TRBD1; v_gene: TRBV18; abundance: few; len: 14; CDR3nt: TGTGCCAGCTCGCTCGGGACAGGGGAGGAAAAACTGTTTTTT; CDR3aa: CASSLGTGEEKLFF
j_gene: TRBJ2-7; d_gene: -; v_gene: TRBV19; abundance: -; len: 13; CDR3nt: TGTGCCAGTAGTCCCCTTCAAGGGGGTGAGCAGTACTTC; CDR3aa: CASSPLQGGEQYF
j_gene: TRBJ1-1; d_gene: -; v_gene: TRBV6-2/TRBV6-3; abundance: -; len: 13; CDR3nt: TGTGCCAGCAGCCCCAGACGGGGGACTGAAGCTTTCTTT; CDR3aa: CASSPRRGTEAFF
j_gene: TRBJ2-5; d_gene: -; v_gene: TRBV10-3; abundance: many; len: 13; CDR3nt: TGTGCCATCAGTGCAGGGGTCGGGGAGACCCAGTACTTC; CDR3aa: CAISAGVGETQYF
j_gene: TRBJ2-7; d_gene: -; v_gene: TRBV5-1; abundance: many; len: 13; CDR3nt: TGCGCCAGCAGCTCCTCAGGAGCCAGCGAGCAGTACTTC; CDR3aa: CASSSSGASEQYF
j_gene: TRBJ2-7; d_gene: -; v_gene: TRBV10-3; abundance: many; len: 12; CDR3nt: TGTGCCATCAGTGAGGGCGGGACCGAGCAGTACTTC; CDR3aa: CAISEGGTEQYF
j_gene: TRBJ2-7; d_gene: TRBD1; v_gene: TRBV7-8; abundance: many; len: 15; CDR3nt: TGTGCCAGCAGCCTACTACCGGGACAGATATACGAGCAGTACTTC; CDR3aa: CASSLLPGQIYEQYF
j_gene: TRBJ2-2; d_gene: TRBD1; v_gene: TRBV20-1; abundance: many; len: 15; CDR3nt: TGCAGTGCTAGAGATAGGGGGCAGGTCACCGGGGAGCTGTTTTTT; CDR3aa: CSARDRGQVTGELFF
j_gene: TRBJ2-1; d_gene: TRBD2; v_gene: TRBV5-1; abundance: many; len: 15; CDR3nt: TGCGCCAGCAGCGGGGGACTAGCGGGGGAGGTTGAGCAGTTCTTC; CDR3aa: CASSGGLAGEVEQFF
j_gene: TRBJ2-7; d_gene: -; v_gene: TRBV2; abundance: many; len: 12; CDR3nt: TGTGCCAGCGATAGGGTTAGATCCGAGCAGTACTTC; CDR3aa: CASDRVRSEQYF
j_gene: TRBJ2-1; d_gene: -; v_gene: TRBV5-1; abundance: many; len: 13; CDR3nt: TGCGCCAGCAGGGACAGTACCTACAATGAGCAGTTCTTC; CDR3aa: CASRDSTYNEQFF
j_gene: TRBJ2-7; d_gene: TRBD1; v_gene: TRBV11-1; abundance: -; len: 15; CDR3nt: TGTGCCAGCAGTTCACGGACAGGGGAGAGGTACGAGCAGTACTTC; CDR3aa: CASSSRTGERYEQYF
j_gene: TRBJ2-3; d_gene: TRBD1; v_gene: TRBV12-3/TRBV12-4; abundance: many; len: 15; CDR3nt: TGTGCCAGCAGCCACGGGACAGGGTCGGCAGATACGCAGTATTTT; CDR3aa: CASSHGTGSADTQYF
j_gene: TRBJ2-7; d_gene: -; v_gene: TRBV5-1; abundance: many; len: 13; CDR3nt: TGCGCCAGCAGCTCTGGACACACCTACGAGCAGTACTTC; CDR3aa: CASSSGHTYEQYF
j_gene: TRBJ2-1; d_gene: TRBD2; v_gene: TRBV20-1; abundance: many; len: 13; CDR3nt: TGCAGTGCTACCGGACTAGCTCCCAATGAGCAGTTCTTC; CDR3aa: CSATGLAPNEQFF
j_gene: TRBJ2-7; d_gene: -; v_gene: TRBV18; abundance: many; len: 13; CDR3nt: TGTGCCAGCTCGGAGGATTCTTTCTACGAGCAGTACTTC; CDR3aa: CASSEDSFYEQYF
j_gene: TRBJ2-7; d_gene: TRBD2; v_gene: TRBV20-1; abundance: many; len: 14; CDR3nt: TGCAGTGCCACCCAACTAGCGGGAGTGGGAGAGCAGTACTTC; CDR3aa: CSATQLAGVGEQYF
j_gene: TRBJ1-1; d_gene: -; v_gene: TRBV5-1; abundance: many; len: 14; CDR3nt: TGCGCCAGCAGCTTGGTTGGAGGGGACACTGAAGCTTTCTTT; CDR3aa: CASSLVGGDTEAFF
j_gene: TRBJ2-7; d_gene: TRBD1; v_gene: TRBV5-1; abundance: many; len: 14; CDR3nt: TGCGCCAGCAGCGCGGGGGACAGGGTGAGCGAGCAGTACTTC; CDR3aa: CASSAGDRVSEQYF
j_gene: TRBJ2-1; d_gene: -; v_gene: TRBV5-1; abundance: many; len: 16; CDR3nt: TGCGCCAGCAGCCCTCTACAGGAGGCTTCCTACAATGAGCAGTTCTTC; CDR3aa: CASSPLQEASYNEQFF
j_gene: TRBJ2-7; d_gene: TRBD1; v_gene: TRBV28; abundance: many; len: 14; CDR3nt: TGTGCCAGCAGTTCTCTGACAGGGTACTACGAGCAGTACTTC; CDR3aa: CASSSLTGYYEQYF
j_gene: TRBJ2-2; d_gene: -; v_gene: TRBV5-1; abundance: -; len: 14; CDR3nt: TGCGCCAGCAGCTTGGCCGGGAACACCGGGGAGCTGTTTTTT; CDR3aa: CASSLAGNTGELFF
j_gene: TRBJ1-5; d_gene: -; v_gene: TRBV20-1; abundance: many; len: 19; CDR3nt: TGCAGTGCTAGAGATGTAGTAGGGCAGGGAAAGGCAAGCAATCAGCCCCAGCATTTT; CDR3aa: CSARDVVGQGKASNQPQHF
j_gene: TRBJ2-7; d_gene: -; v_gene: TRBV5-1; abundance: many; len: 13; CDR3nt: TGCGCCAGCAGCTTGACAGGGCAGTACGAGCAGTACTTC; CDR3aa: CASSLTGQYEQYF
j_gene: TRBJ2-1; d_gene: -; v_gene: TRBV5-1; abundance: medium-sized; len: 16; CDR3nt: TGCGCCAGCAGGCCCCAGTGGGGGAGAAAGGCCAATGAGCAGTTCTTC; CDR3aa: CASRPQWGRKANEQFF
j_gene: TRBJ2-5; d_gene: TRBD2; v_gene: TRBV20-1; abundance: many; len: 14; CDR3nt: TGCAGTGCTAGAGCGCCTAGCGGGAAGGAGACCCAGTACTTC; CDR3aa: CSARAPSGKETQYF
j_gene: TRBJ2-7; d_gene: TRBD2; v_gene: TRBV2; abundance: many; len: 12; CDR3nt: TGTGCCAGCAGTGTTGCGGGGGACGAGCAGTACTTC; CDR3aa: CASSVAGDEQYF
j_gene: TRBJ2-5; d_gene: TRBD1; v_gene: TRBV14; abundance: many; len: 16; CDR3nt: TGTGCCAGCAGTCATATAGGACAGGGGGAAATGAAGACCCAGTACTTC; CDR3aa: CASSHIGQGEMKTQYF